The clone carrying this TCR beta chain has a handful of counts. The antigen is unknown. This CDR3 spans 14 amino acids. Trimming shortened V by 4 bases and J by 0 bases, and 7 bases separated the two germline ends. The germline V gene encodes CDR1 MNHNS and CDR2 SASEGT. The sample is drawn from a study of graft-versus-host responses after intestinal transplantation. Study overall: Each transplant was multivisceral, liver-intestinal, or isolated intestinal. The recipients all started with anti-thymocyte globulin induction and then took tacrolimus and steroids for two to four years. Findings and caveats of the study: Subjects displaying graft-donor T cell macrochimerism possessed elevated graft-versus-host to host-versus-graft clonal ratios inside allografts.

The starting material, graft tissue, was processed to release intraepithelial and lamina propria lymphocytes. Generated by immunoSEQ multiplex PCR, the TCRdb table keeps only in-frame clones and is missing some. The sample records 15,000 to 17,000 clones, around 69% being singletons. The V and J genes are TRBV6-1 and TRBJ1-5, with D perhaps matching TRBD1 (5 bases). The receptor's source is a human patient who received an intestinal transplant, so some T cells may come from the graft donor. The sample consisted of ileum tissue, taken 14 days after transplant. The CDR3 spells CASSGQYSNQPQHF. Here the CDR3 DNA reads TGTGCCAGCAGTGGACAGTATAGCAATCAGCCCCAGCATTTT.